This entry is about one T cell receptor beta chain. J lost 0 bases, V lost 5 bases, and 12 bases had no gene match. The germline V gene has CDR1 LGHNA and CDR2 YSLEER. There are 17 residues in the CDR3. The entry originates in a study of blood T cell repertoires in COVID-19. On the study more broadly: The study drew acute and convalescent COVID-19 samples from the United States, Italy and Spain.

The assay was immunoSEQ multiplex PCR, and TCRdb's table has in-frame clones only and misses some. Of approximately 97,000 clones listed, approximately 86% are singletons. Sequencing used peripheral blood. This sequence originates from a woman aged 45-59 years with COVID-19, enrolled during active disease. V usage is TRBV4-3 and J usage is TRBJ2-7; 8 bases are shared with TRBD1. CDR3 sequence: CASSRGYSGTGSYEQYF. The CDR3 DNA is TGCGCCAGCAGCAGAGGATACTCCGGGACAGGCTCCTACGAGCAGTACTTC.